This T cell receptor (beta chain) came from a study of neoadjuvant anti-PD-1 for oral cavity cancer. Time point noted: after neoadjuvant nivolumab, at surgical resection. The CDR3 loop spans 15 amino acids. Germline assignment: CDR1 MGHRA and CDR2 YSYEKL. Between the trimmed V and J ends, which lost 2 bases and 5 bases, there was a span of 15 bases. TCRdb keeps only in-frame clones here, not all; method: immunoSEQ multiplex PCR. Of over 13,000 clones in the sample, over 70% were seen once. There are a few counts of this clone. The TCR was taken from a person aged 35-79 years with oral cavity squamous cell carcinoma. V usage is TRBV4-1 and J usage is TRBJ1-1; D is uncertain. Sample: PBMCs, taken after nivolumab (anti-PD-1) treatment. CDR3 in amino acids: CASSQSRALATEAFF. In DNA, the CDR3 is TGCGCCAGCAGCCAAAGTCGCGCGTTGGCAACTGAAGCTTTCTTT.